Shown below are 20 T cell receptor beta chains from a single sample sequenced in a study of cytomegalovirus exposure and HLA in healthy donors. It was with 60 Vbeta and 13 Jbeta primers that the PCR ran. Sequenced by immunoSEQ multiplex PCR; TCRdb stores in-frame clones only, minus some. The data contain 73,000 or so clones, around 78% of them seen just once; the ten biggest clones take up approximately 5.8%. Specimen: PBMCs. All receptors derive from a man between 45 and 60 years old in good health and CMV-seronegative.

The CDR3 reads CASRGQGSPYEQYF. The CDR3 nucleotides read TGTGCCAGCAGGGGACAGGGCTCGCCCTACGAGCAGTACTTC. The V and J genes are TRBV5-4 and TRBJ2-7; 9 positions agree with TRBD1. There are 14 residues in the CDR3. CDR1 and CDR2 from the germline V gene are SGHNT and YYREEE (reference sequence). The junction had 5 bases not matched to a gene; V was cut back by 5 bases and J by 2 bases.

CDR3 bases: TGTGCCAGCAGTCCAATGAGGGGACAGGGCAACTACGAGCAGTACTTC. This codes for CASSPMRGQGNYEQYF. The V gene is TRBV11-2, the J gene TRBJ2-7; 9 bases align to TRBD1. The trim removed 6 bases at V and 3 bases at J, leaving 12 bases unmatched. CDR1 is SGHAT, CDR2 FQNNGV, per germline. This CDR3 comprises 16 residues.

This clone appeared a single time. Written as DNA, the CDR3 is TGTGCCTGGACCCCAGCGGGGGGGTACAATGAGCAGTTCTTC. Residues: CAWTPAGGYNEQFF. The chain recombines TRBV30 with TRBJ2-1; 10 bases map to TRBD2. J gave up 4 bases and V 4 bases, and 4 bases lay outside the gene matches. The CDR3 is 14 amino acids. CDR1 is GTSNPN, CDR2 SVGIG, per germline (reference sequence). The full variable domain, completed using reference TRBV30 and TRBJ2-1, is SQTIHQWPATLVQPVGSPLSLECTVEGTSNPNLYWYRQAAGRGLQLLFYSVGIGQISSEVPQNLSASRPQDRQFILSSKKLLLSDSGFYLCAWTPAGGYNEQFFGPGTRLTVL.

J is TRBJ2-1 and V is TRBV7-9, with D tentatively TRBD1 (6 bases). V was pared by 5 bases and J by 2 bases, with 13 bases between. Looked up from germline, CDR1 is SEHNR and CDR2 is FQNEAQ (reference sequence). This CDR3 contains 15 residues. This chain's CDR3 is CASSPRTVTYNEQFF. The CDR3 DNA reads TGTGCCAGCAGCCCAAGGACAGTAACCTACAATGAGCAGTTCTTC. The full variable domain, in which reference TRBV7-9 and TRBJ2-1 provide the parts outside the CDR3, is DTGVSQNPRHKITKRGQNVTFRCDPISEHNRLYWYRQTLGQGPEFLTYFQNEAQLEKSRLLSDRFSAERPKGSFSTLEIQRTEQGDSAMYLCASSPRTVTYNEQFFGPGTRLTVL.

The V call is TRBV4-2, the J call TRBJ2-7, with 8 bases aligning to TRBD2. J was trimmed by 2 bases and V by 1 base; bases with no gene match: 13. Germline V gene sequence: CDR1 LGHNA, CDR2 YNFKEQ. The CDR3 runs to 18 residues. CDR3 DNA: TGTGCCAGCAGCCAAGCAAGGGTCGGTACTAGCGGAACCTACGAGCAGTACTTC. This gives the protein CASSQARVGTSGTYEQYF.

The chain has TRBV25-1 and TRBJ1-1, with D possibly being TRBD1 (5 bases). The germline V and J ends were trimmed by 2 bases and 11 bases, with 18 bases remaining between them. Germline assignment: CDR1 MGHDK and CDR2 SYGVNS. The CDR3 runs to 14 residues. In nucleotides, the CDR3 is TGTGCCAGCAGTGAAAGGGGTAAAAGGAATGATGCTTTCTTT. As protein: CASSERGKRNDAFF.

Note on this clone: The junction shows a germline mismatch at one end, possibly a read error. The V and J genes are TRBV7-7 and TRBJ2-1; D might be TRBD1 (5 bases). This CDR3 is 14 amino acids long. The V gene's germline CDR1 is SSHAT and CDR2 FNYEAQ (reference sequence). The CDR3 sequence is CASSIALRQGEQFF. The CDR3 coding sequence is TGTGCTAGCAGCATAGCCCTTCGGCAGGGTGAGCAGTTCTTC.

The chain employs TRBV19 and TRBJ2-7; tentative D call: TRBD2 (5 bases). Germline V gene sequence: CDR1 LNHDA, CDR2 SQIVND (reference sequence). Trimming removed 8 bases from V and 3 bases from J, with 14 bases in between. The CDR3 loop spans 13 amino acids. The CDR3 nucleotides are TGTGCCAGTGCCCCCCGGGATGGCTACGAGCAGTACTTC. Translated: CASAPRDGYEQYF.

The chain uses TRBV5-1 and TRBJ2-7; 12 nucleotides align to TRBD1. CDR1 is SGHRS, CDR2 YFSETQ, per germline. The CDR3 contains 17 residues. V gave up 7 bases and J gave up 0 bases; unmatched junction bases: 11. CDR3 sequence reads: CASLPGQGAVGSYEQYF. CDR3 sequence (DNA): TGCGCCAGCCTTCCGGGACAGGGGGCCGTCGGCTCCTACGAGCAGTACTTC.

This clone has a single count. The rearrangement joins TRBV6-5 to TRBJ1-1; D remains ambiguous. Germline CDR1 MNHEY, CDR2 SVGAGI. The CDR3 is 14 residues long. V shed 8 bases and J shed 1 base, with 14 bases lying between them. The CDR3 region has the DNA TGTGCCAGCCTTTCAGTATGGCAGAACACTGAAGCTTTCTTT. Protein: CASLSVWQNTEAFF.

This sequence joins TRBV2 and TRBJ2-5; 11 bases align to TRBD1. After removal of 1 base from V and 6 bases from J, the junction contained 7 bases not matched to a gene. CDR3 size: 16 residues. Germline loops: CDR1 SNHLY, CDR2 FYNNEI. The CDR3 here is CASSEELGTGGKTQYF. The DNA for the CDR3 is TGTGCCAGCAGTGAAGAATTAGGGACAGGGGGGAAGACCCAGTACTTC.

This clone has more than one count but fewer than ten. The V and J genes are TRBV6-5 and TRBJ2-2, with D perhaps TRBD1 (5 bases). The CDR3 is 13 amino acids. Between the trimmed V and J ends, which lost 6 bases and 7 bases, there was a span of 12 bases. The germline CDR1 and CDR2 sequences are MNHEY and SVGAGI. CDR3 loop: CASSRTGHGELFF. In DNA, the CDR3 is TGTGCCAGCAGCCGAACAGGCCACGGGGAGCTGTTTTTT.

The chain links TRBV6-1 to TRBJ1-1; 7 nucleotides agree with TRBD1. V lost 6 bases and J lost 1; bases outside the gene matches: 5. Germline V gives CDR1 MNHNS, CDR2 SASEGT. The CDR3 is 14 residues long. CDR3 DNA sequence: TGTGCCAGCAGACCCGACAGGGCGAACACTGAAGCTTTCTTT. Translating it yields CASRPDRANTEAFF.

The chain uses TRBV10-3 and TRBJ2-7, with 13 bases matching TRBD2. The CDR3 totals 15 residues. Germline-derived CDR1 and CDR2 are ENHRY and SYGVKD. Trimming cost V 5 bases and J 6 bases; bases outside gene matches: 7. DNA for the CDR3: TGTGCCATCAGTCCACTAGCGGGGGGGCTCAGCGAGCAGTACTTC. It yields the protein CAISPLAGGLSEQYF.

The V and J genes are TRBV11-2 and TRBJ2-7, with 8 bases fitting TRBD1. The CDR3 totals 16 residues. The V and J ends lost 5 bases and 0 bases, in that order; junction bases with no gene match: 9. Germline V gives CDR1 SGHAT, CDR2 FQNNGV. CDR3 region: CASSETGTGHSYEQYF. CDR3 bases: TGTGCCAGCAGCGAAACCGGGACAGGACACTCCTACGAGCAGTACTTC.

The chain uses TRBV25-1 and TRBJ2-2, with unresolved D. The CDR3 loop spans 16 amino acids. Trimming left V 1 base short and J 0 bases short, with 9 bases between. Germline V gene data show CDR1 as MGHDK and CDR2 as SYGVNS. DNA for the CDR3: TGTGCCAGCAGTGAATTAGTGACAACGAACACCGGGGAGCTGTTTTTT. Its protein product is CASSELVTTNTGELFF.

The CDR3: CATSISRAGNQPQHF. CDR3 coding DNA: TGTGCCACCAGCATTAGCAGGGCAGGCAATCAGCCCCAGCATTTT. J is TRBJ1-5 and V is TRBV15; weak D call: TRBD1 (5 bases). V was pared by 4 bases and J by 2 bases, with 12 bases between. This CDR3 is 15 amino acids long. CDR1 is LNHNV, CDR2 YYDKDF, per germline (reference sequence).

This sequence joins TRBV5-6 and TRBJ2-7; 8 positions match TRBD2. The V segment lost 0 bases and the J segment 10 bases; nucleotides outside the gene matches: 6. The germline V gene has CDR1 SGHDT and CDR2 YYEEEE. The CDR3 is made up of 13 amino acids. CDR3 in DNA: TGTGCCAGCAGCTTGGCCGGGAGGGAGAGACAGTACTTC. Protein sequence: CASSLAGRERQYF.

Notes on this clone: It is likely a read error, because the conserved phenylalanine at the end of the CDR3 is missing. The DNA is left out, because the CDR3 cannot be placed on it with certainty; the CDR3 is given as TCRdb lists it. This rearrangement joins TRBV7-2 to TRBJ1-1; the table names TRBD1, a call not compared with the DNA. CDR1 is SGHTA, CDR2 FQGNSA, per germline. Both ends counted, the CDR3 spans 11 residues. CDR3 protein: CASSTPGRPSV.

The chain is built from TRBV10-1 and TRBJ1-2; tentative D call: TRBD1 (5 bases). This CDR3 contains 12 residues. Germline loops: CDR1 WNHNN, CDR2 SYGVQD (reference sequence). V was shortened by 7 bases and J by 2 bases, with 8 bases between the two germline ends. CDR3 DNA: TGCGCCAGCAAGGACACAAACTATGGCTACACCTTC. Protein: CASKDTNYGYTF.